These 27 T cell receptor beta chains were all obtained from the same sample, sequenced in a study of shared clonotypes between healthy human individuals. TCRdb's copy holds only in-frame clones and misses some; the assay was immunoSEQ multiplex PCR. The data contain about 590,000 clones, around 95% of them singletons. As defined, naive CD8 cells were CD45RO-negative and positively selected for CCR7, with terminally differentiated effector memory CD45RA+ cells excluded. The specimen was naive CD8+ T cells sorted from blood. All receptors come from a woman aged 30 to 39 in good health.

This chain links TRBV27 with TRBJ1-1; unclear D gene. V was cut by 1 base and J by 3 bases, with 6 bases left in between. The germline V gene has CDR1 MNHEY and CDR2 SMNVEV (reference sequence). The CDR3 has 13 residues. CDR3 loop: CASSLFGDTEAFF. The CDR3 DNA is TGTGCCAGCAGTTTATTCGGGGACACTGAAGCTTTCTTT.

This chain links TRBV7-3 with TRBJ2-7; maybe TRBD2 (7 bases). The CDR3 runs to 15 residues. From germline, CDR1 is SGHTA and CDR2 FQGTGA. The V and J ends lost 5 bases and 5 bases respectively, with 19 bases between them. The chain's CDR3 is CASSPLGGPVDEQYF. CDR3 DNA: TGTGCCAGCAGCCCATTGGGGGGGCCCGTTGACGAGCAGTACTTC.

The chain couples TRBV11-2 to TRBJ2-7; TRBD2 matches 8 bases. The V gene's germline CDR1 is SGHAT and CDR2 FQNNGV. The CDR3 length is 16 residues. The trim removed 4 bases at V and 1 base at J, leaving 9 bases unmatched. The CDR3 loop reads CASSSDLLAESYEQYF. CDR3 coding DNA: TGTGCCAGCAGCTCTGACCTACTAGCGGAGTCCTACGAGCAGTACTTC.

The V and J genes are TRBV2 and TRBJ2-7; possible D gene TRBD2, 6 bases. Germline CDR1 and CDR2: SNHLY and FYNNEI. CDR3 length: 15 residues. V lost 5 bases and J 6 bases, leaving 20 bases between the germline ends. This CDR3 is CASSKPGTPRTEQYF. Here the CDR3 DNA reads TGTGCCAGCAGTAAACCCGGGACTCCCCGGACCGAGCAGTACTTC.

CDR3 in DNA: TGTGCCAGCAGCAATGGACAGGGAACGCGCGAGCAGTACTTC. Protein: CASSNGQGTREQYF. V and J are TRBV21-1 and TRBJ2-5; the tabulated D call, TRBD1, remains unverified against the DNA. The J call may be incorrect, as the DNA end agrees better with TRBJ2-7. TRBV21-1 is noted as a pseudogene. The CDR3 extends over 14 amino acids.

The chain combines TRBV6-1 with TRBJ2-2, with a possible D match to TRBD2 (5 bases). With 0 bases removed from V and 4 bases from J, the gap between germline ends came to 9 bases. There are 15 residues in the CDR3. Per germline, CDR1 MNHNS and CDR2 SASEGT. DNA of the CDR3: TGTGCCAGCAGTGAAGCGGCGGGCCGCACCGGGGAGCTGTTTTTT. Translated, it gives CASSEAAGRTGELFF.

This chain connects TRBV9 to TRBJ2-7, with D perhaps TRBD2 (5 bases). Trimming cost V 2 bases and J 2 bases, with 14 bases left between them. The length of the CDR3 is 15 residues. From germline, CDR1 is SGDLS and CDR2 YYNGEE. CDR3 DNA sequence: TGTGCCAGCAGCGTGTCCGGGATCTACCCCTACGAGCAGTACTTC. Its protein is CASSVSGIYPYEQYF.

V and J are TRBV5-4 and TRBJ2-7; D could derive from TRBD1 or TRBD2 (5 bases each). The CDR3 is 12 residues long. Trimming cost V 0 bases and J 6 bases, with 7 bases left between them. The germline V gene encodes CDR1 SGHNT and CDR2 YYREEE (reference sequence). The CDR3 here is CASSLDGGEQYF. Here the CDR3 DNA reads TGTGCCAGCAGCTTGGATGGGGGCGAGCAGTACTTC.

The chain has TRBV7-2 and TRBJ2-7; D not certain. The germline gives CDR1 SGHTA, CDR2 FQGNSA. The V end was cut by 1 base, the J end by 7 bases, with 11 bases between. This CDR3 region has 13 residues. The CDR3 nucleotides are TGTGCCAGCAGCTTAGTGCCGCTCCGGGAGCAGTACTTC. Its protein product is CASSLVPLREQYF.

This chain links TRBV7-8 with TRBJ2-7, with unresolved D. With 5 bases removed from V and 2 bases from J, the gap between germline ends came to 19 bases. This CDR3 is built from 16 residues. The germline gives CDR1 SGHVS, CDR2 FQNEAQ. Written as DNA, the CDR3 is TGTGCCAGCAGCCTGGTTGGGTCAACACTTCCCTACGAGCAGTACTTC. Translated, it gives CASSLVGSTLPYEQYF.

V and J are TRBV27 and TRBJ2-2; 7 nucleotides match TRBD1. The ends lost 0 bases at V and 6 bases at J; junction bases unmatched: 7. The CDR3 is 16 amino acids. Germline CDR1 MNHEY, CDR2 SMNVEV (reference sequence). The CDR3 here is CASSLSDRARAGELFF. For the CDR3, the DNA is TGTGCCAGCAGTTTATCCGACAGGGCCAGGGCCGGGGAGCTGTTTTTT.

The chain carries TRBV16 and TRBJ2-1, with 11 bases identical to TRBD2. CDR3 length equals 15 residues. The germline gives CDR1 KGHSY, CDR2 FQNENV. Losses at the gene ends were 7 bases for V and 4 bases for J; bases not matched to a gene: 6. The CDR3 coding sequence is TGTGCCAGCACCCGCGGGACTAGCGGATACAATGAGCAGTTCTTC. Its protein product is CASTRGTSGYNEQFF.

CDR3 DNA: TGTGCCAGCAGTCCTTGGACCTCCTACGAGCAGTACTTC. Residues: CASSPWTSYEQYF. The chain employs TRBV25-1 and TRBJ2-7, with D unclear. Trimming removed 5 bases from V and 0 bases from J, with 8 bases in between. Germline V gene lookup returns CDR1 MGHDK and CDR2 SYGVNS. This CDR3 has 13 residues.

V gene TRBV7-9 combines with J gene TRBJ2-7; the match to TRBD2 covers 13 bases. Per germline, CDR1 SEHNR and CDR2 FQNEAQ (reference sequence). There are 16 residues in the CDR3. The V and J ends lost 5 bases and 2 bases, in that order; junction bases with no gene match: 6. The CDR3 here is CASSLRTSGRAYEQYF. DNA for the CDR3: TGTGCCAGCAGCCTTCGAACTAGCGGGAGGGCCTACGAGCAGTACTTC.

The J gene is TRBJ2-7, the V gene TRBV18; 9 positions agree with TRBD1. The CDR3 is made up of 17 amino acids. The germline CDR1 and CDR2 sequences are KGHSH and LQKENI. Trimming at V came to 3 bases and at J to 2 bases, leaving 11 bases not matched to a gene. This chain's CDR3 is CASSPSKVGTGTYEQYF. The CDR3 coding sequence is TGTGCCAGCTCACCGAGTAAGGTCGGGACAGGGACCTACGAGCAGTACTTC.

The gene calls are TRBV6-4 and TRBJ2-1, with 9 bases identical to TRBD1. The CDR3 totals 15 residues. V shed 3 bases, J shed 8 bases, and the junction held 8 bases outside the gene matches. Germline-derived CDR1 and CDR2 are MRHNA and SNTAGT. The CDR3 sequence: CASSEGTGLGYEQFF. CDR3 DNA sequence: TGTGCCAGCAGTGAGGGGACAGGGTTGGGTTATGAGCAGTTCTTC.

The V and J genes are TRBV19 and TRBJ2-7, with TRBD1 matching over 8 bases. CDR3 length equals 13 residues. The germline CDR1 and CDR2 sequences are LNHDA and SQIVND (reference sequence). J was trimmed by 4 bases and V by 10 bases; bases with no gene match: 9. The CDR3 DNA follows: TGTGCCACCAGGGGGCCTATGGAGTACGAGCAGTACTTC. Encoded protein: CATRGPMEYEQYF.

The chain links TRBV9 to TRBJ1-1, with TRBD1 as a possible D gene (5 bases). The germline V gene has CDR1 SGDLS and CDR2 YYNGEE. This CDR3 spans 15 amino acids. Trimming stripped 0 bases from V and 4 bases from J, with 13 bases between. The CDR3 reads CASSVAPGQATEAFF. In DNA form, the CDR3 reads TGTGCCAGCAGCGTAGCTCCAGGGCAAGCCACTGAAGCTTTCTTT. The full variable domain, completed using reference TRBV9 and TRBJ1-1, is DSGVTQTPKHLITATGQRVTLRCSPRSGDLSVYWYQQSLDQGLQFLIQYYNGEERAKGNILERFSAQQFPDLHSELNLSSLELGDSALYFCASSVAPGQATEAFFGQGTRLTVV.

The gene calls are TRBV11-2 and TRBJ2-2; no clear D gene. The CDR3 totals 14 residues. Germline CDR1 and CDR2: SGHAT and FQNNGV. With 7 bases removed from V and 0 bases from J, the gap between germline ends came to 9 bases. CDR3 sequence (DNA): TGTGCCAGCATAAGGCATCCGAACACCGGGGAGCTGTTTTTT. Protein sequence: CASIRHPNTGELFF.

The chain uses TRBV29-1 and TRBJ2-1, with 10 bases matching TRBD1. The CDR3 covers 14 residues. CDR1 SQVTM and CDR2 ANQGSEA come from the germline V gene. The V gene end was trimmed by 3 bases and the J gene end by 5 bases; junction bases not matched to a gene: 4. The CDR3 spells CSVDLGQGNNEQFF. The CDR3 bases are TGCAGCGTTGACTTGGGACAGGGGAACAATGAGCAGTTCTTC.

J is TRBJ2-7 and V is TRBV19; 8 bases are shared with TRBD1. V shed 1 base and J 4 bases; nucleotides not matched to a gene: 9. This CDR3 is 16 amino acids long. The germline V gene has CDR1 LNHDA and CDR2 SQIVND (reference sequence). CDR3 region: CASSIALDREGYEQYF. As DNA, the CDR3 is TGTGCCAGTAGTATAGCCCTGGACAGGGAAGGGTACGAGCAGTACTTC.

The chain combines TRBV9 with TRBJ2-1; no reliable D call. Trimming stripped 3 bases from V and 0 bases from J, with 10 bases between. CDR1 is SGDLS and CDR2 is YYNGEE in the germline V gene. This CDR3 spans 15 amino acids. The chain's CDR3 is CASSAGPSSYNEQFF. The CDR3 nucleotides are TGTGCCAGCAGCGCCGGACCGAGCTCCTACAATGAGCAGTTCTTC. Together with reference TRBV9 and TRBJ2-1, the CDR3 gives the full variable domain: DSGVTQTPKHLITATGQRVTLRCSPRSGDLSVYWYQQSLDQGLQFLIQYYNGEERAKGNILERFSAQQFPDLHSELNLSSLELGDSALYFCASSAGPSSYNEQFFGPGTRLTVL.

This clone appeared once. V gene TRBV15 combines with J gene TRBJ2-7; 10 positions match TRBD2. Germline CDR1 reads LNHNV; CDR2 reads YYDKDF (reference sequence). The trim removed 3 bases at V and 0 bases at J, leaving 2 bases unmatched. The CDR3 covers 15 residues. In nucleotides, the CDR3 is TGTGCCACCAGCAGTGCTAGCGGGGGCTCCTACGAGCAGTACTTC. Its protein is CATSSASGGSYEQYF.

The chain links TRBV28 to TRBJ1-1; D unclear. Trimming removed 2 bases at V and 4 bases at J, with 11 bases between. This CDR3 has 14 residues. Germline V gene lookup returns CDR1 MDHEN and CDR2 SYDVKM. CDR3 nucleotides: TGTGCCAGCAGTTTAGAGCCTGAAGTCACTGAAGCTTTCTTT. It is translated as CASSLEPEVTEAFF.

The chain couples TRBV15 to TRBJ2-1; D perhaps matches TRBD1 (5 bases). Trimming cost V 4 bases and J 2 bases, with 12 bases left between them. The CDR3 loop spans 15 amino acids. The V gene's germline CDR1 is LNHNV and CDR2 YYDKDF (reference sequence). In DNA, the CDR3 is TGTGCCACCAGCAACCCCGCAGGGCCCTACAATGAGCAGTTCTTC. Amino acid sequence: CATSNPAGPYNEQFF.

The V and J genes are TRBV11-2 and TRBJ2-2; 7 positions match TRBD2. With 5 bases clipped from V and 4 bases from J, the junction kept 10 bases outside the gene matches. Germline assignment: CDR1 SGHAT and CDR2 FQNNGV. The CDR3 is 16 amino acids. In DNA form, the CDR3 reads TGTGCCAGCAGCCGAAGTCTAACGGGAGGCACCGGGGAGCTGTTTTTT. This encodes CASSRSLTGGTGELFF.

The CDR3 DNA sequence: TGTGCCAGCAGTTTCCTCAGGGGGATGACAAATCAGCCCCAGCATTTT. It is translated as CASSFLRGMTNQPQHF. The chain uses TRBV28 and TRBJ1-5, with 7 bases aligning to TRBD1. The CDR3 totals 16 residues. The V segment lost 3 bases and the J segment 4 bases; nucleotides outside the gene matches: 9. Per the germline V gene, CDR1 is MDHEN and CDR2 is SYDVKM.